A selection of T cell receptor beta chains follows, all from one sample in a study of T cells in Graves' hyperthyroidism and ophthalmopathy. TCRdb re-called the multiplex PCR reads through MiXCR, storing one row per CDR3 protein. The sample holds 300,000 to 400,000 distinct CDR3 sequences; about 20% are singletons and the top ten take under 55%. Sequencing was carried out using blood. These receptors came from a woman aged 45-65 years with Graves' hyperthyroidism. Both conserved end residues are part of each CDR3. Clone sizes are given selectively: once, few, many, or a class where the clone is expanded.

- | TRBJ2-1 | TRBV6-1 | CASSGQAHNEQFF
few | TRBJ2-5 | TRBV14 | CASSHVGETQYF
many | TRBJ1-2 | TRBV28 | CASSRQGDGYTF
many | TRBJ2-1 | TRBV7-6 | CASSFAPGWGGNNEQFF
few | TRBJ1-4 | TRBV7-6 | CASSLAIRDEKLFF
many | TRBJ2-1 | TRBV7-2 | CASSSLKESYNEQFF
- | TRBJ2-6 | TRBV4-1 | CASSQGNSGANVLTF
few | TRBJ1-4 | TRBV11-2 | CASSLAGGVLEKLFF
- | TRBJ2-1 | TRBV7-9 | CASSVTRYNEPFF
few | TRBJ1-2 | TRBV10-3 | CAISEALRDRDYGYTF
few | TRBJ1-2 | TRBV6-6 | CASSYNSNYGYTF
many | TRBJ2-3 | TRBV2 | CASSEAGPSTDTQYF
- | TRBJ1-4 | TRBV4-1 | CASSQSPRGDNEKLFF
- | TRBJ2-4 | TRBV3-1 | CASSRRSSGENIQYF
few | TRBJ2-5 | TRBV9 | CASSVGTSGRGETQYF
few | TRBJ2-5 | TRBV12-3/TRBV12-4 | CASSLYSGREETQYF
- | TRBJ2-2 | TRBV30 | CAWAGGAMSGELFF
- | TRBJ1-2 | TRBV6-6 | CASSYTDNNYGYTF
- | TRBJ2-5 | TRBV30 | CAWGPSPETQYF
- | TRBJ1-1 | TRBV25-1 | CASSLGQVANTEAFF
- | TRBJ1-2 | TRBV12-3/TRBV12-4 | CASSLGLDYGYTF